These 18 T cell receptor beta chains share one sample of origin, sequenced in a study of CD8+CD57+ T cells in acquired aplastic anemia. Genomic DNA acted as the template from which TCR beta VDJ combination and CDR3 sequence profiling were carried out. TCRdb called the reads again in MiXCR, with one record for every CDR3 protein. This sample yields some 170,000 distinct CDR3 sequences, of which around 40% are seen a single time; 1.1% belongs to the top ten. The sequencing input was sorted CD4+, CD8+, or CD8+CD57+ T cells (not recorded which) from PBMCs. The receptors were sampled from a human donor in good health.

This clonotype was recorded at least ten times. This chain joins TRBV30 and TRBJ1-6; 9 bases fit TRBD1. Looked up from germline, CDR1 is GTSNPN and CDR2 is SVGIG (reference sequence). V lost 3 bases, J lost 10 bases, and 7 bases stayed unmatched. This CDR3 is 14 amino acids long. CDR3 in amino acids: CAWSTGGAKSPLHF. The CDR3 nucleotides read TGTGCCTGGAGCACAGGGGGCGCAAAGTCACCCCTCCACTTT.

In this sample, this clonotype turned up many times. V usage is TRBV29-1 and J usage is TRBJ2-7; 8 nucleotides align to TRBD2. In germline, CDR1 is SQVTM, CDR2 ANQGSEA. V trimming: 4 bases; J trimming: 0 bases; junction bases outside the gene matches: 5. The CDR3 covers 14 residues. The CDR3 DNA reads TGCAGCGTTGTGGGCGGGAGGAGCTCCTACGAGCAGTACTTC. This gives the protein CSVVGGRSSYEQYF.

This clonotype was seen only a few times. This rearrangement joins TRBV15 to TRBJ1-2; weak D call: TRBD1 (6 bases). The V end was cut by 1 base, the J end by 6 bases, with 12 bases between. The CDR3 length is 14 residues. Germline lookup yields CDR1 LNHNV and CDR2 YYDKDF (reference sequence). CDR3 residues: CATSRGTATDGYTF. The DNA of the CDR3 is TGTGCCACCAGCAGAGGGACAGCGACAGATGGCTACACCTTC.

This clonotype occurred many times. V and J are TRBV5-5 and TRBJ2-7, with 10 nucleotides matching TRBD2. The CDR3 covers 16 residues. The V segment lost 2 bases and the J segment 0 bases; nucleotides outside the gene matches: 5. The germline V gene has CDR1 SGHKS and CDR2 YYEKEE (reference sequence). As DNA, the CDR3 is TGTGCCAGCAGCTTCAGCGGGACTAGCGTCTCCTACGAGCAGTACTTC. Translated, it gives CASSFSGTSVSYEQYF.

This clonotype came up many times. CDR3 protein: CASSSTSGDGDTQYF. Here the CDR3 DNA reads TGTGCCAGCAGCTCCACTAGCGGGGATGGGGATACGCAGTATTTT. This chain links TRBV11-2 with TRBJ2-3; 10 bases match TRBD2. Germline V gene lookup returns CDR1 SGHAT and CDR2 FQNNGV. V dropped 4 bases and J dropped 6; count of bases not matched to a gene: 7. The CDR3 is made up of 15 amino acids.

This clonotype was observed many times. CDR3 sequence reads: CATSDPVRSQGARADTEAFF. Written as DNA, the CDR3 is TGTGCCACCAGTGACCCCGTGCGATCGCAGGGGGCAAGGGCGGACACTGAAGCTTTCTTT. J is TRBJ1-1 and V is TRBV24-1, with TRBD1 matching over 8 bases. Germline V lookup: CDR1 KGHDR, CDR2 SFDVKD. The CDR3 runs 20 residues. The J segment lost 3 bases and the V segment lost 4 bases, leaving 21 bases of the junction unmatched.

This clonotype was observed a single time. This chain connects TRBV19 to TRBJ1-6; tentatively, D is TRBD1 (5 bases). The CDR3 sequence is 15 residues long. Trimming cost V 6 bases and J 6 bases, with 15 bases left between them. In germline, CDR1 is LNHDA, CDR2 SQIVND (reference sequence). The CDR3 is CASSKTSGTNSPLHF. The CDR3, as DNA: TGTGCCAGTAGCAAAACTTCAGGGACTAATTCACCCCTCCACTTT.

This clonotype was seen repeatedly, ten times or more. CDR3 sequence (DNA): TGCAGCGTTGACACGGAGGGACAGGGCGCCACTGAAGCTTTCTTT. Translation: CSVDTEGQGATEAFF. V is TRBV29-1 and J is TRBJ1-1; 9 bases are shared with TRBD1. CDR1 and CDR2 (germline): SQVTM, ANQGSEA. This CDR3 comprises 15 residues. V lost 3 bases to trimming and J lost 4 bases; unmatched junction nucleotides: 9. The full variable domain, rest sourced from reference TRBV29-1 and TRBJ1-1, is SAVISQKPSRDICQRGTSLTIQCQVDSQVTMMFWYRQQPGQSLTLIATANQGSEATYESGFVIDKFPISRPNLTFSTLTVSNMSPEDSSIYLCSVDTEGQGATEAFFGQGTRLTVV.

The genes are TRBV10-3 and TRBJ2-2; TRBD1 matches 10 bases. J lost 6 bases, V lost 8 bases, and 9 bases had no gene match. The CDR3 length is 15 residues. CDR1 and CDR2 from the germline V gene are ENHRY and SYGVKD. The CDR3 is CAIRDRGPLAGELFF. The DNA of the CDR3 is TGTGCCATCCGAGACAGGGGGCCGTTAGCCGGGGAGCTGTTTTTT.

This clonotype was seen a handful of times. The rearrangement joins TRBV11-3 to TRBJ2-5, with D perhaps TRBD1 or TRBD2 (5 bases each). V lost 1 base, J lost 5 bases, and 20 bases lay in between. This CDR3 contains 17 residues. CDR1 and CDR2 from the germline V gene are SGHNT and YENEEA. CDR3 coding DNA: TGTGCCAGCAGCTTAGCCCCCCCGGGCCAGGGAGTTGAGACCCAGTACTTC. Translated: CASSLAPPGQGVETQYF.

This rearrangement joins TRBV5-4 to TRBJ2-2; possibly TRBD1 for D (5 bases). There are 15 residues in the CDR3. CDR1 and CDR2 from the germline V gene are SGHNT and YYREEE (reference sequence). Deletions cut 2 bases from V and 1 base from J, with 9 bases between. CDR3 in DNA: TGTGCCAGCAGCTTTGGACATATGAACACCGGGGAGCTGTTTTTT. As protein: CASSFGHMNTGELFF. Using reference TRBV5-4 and TRBJ2-2 for the parts outside the CDR3, the full variable domain is ETGVTQSPTHLIKTRGQQVTLRCSSQSGHNTVSWYQQALGQGPQFIFQYYREEENGRGNFPPRFSGLQFPNYSSELNVNALELDDSALYLCASSFGHMNTGELFFGEGSRLTVL.

This clonotype has a count of ten or more. The gene calls are TRBV4-1 and TRBJ2-5; TRBD2 is a possible D gene (6 bases). This CDR3 is built from 14 residues. Germline values: CDR1 MGHRA, CDR2 YSYEKL. Trimming removed 4 bases at V and 4 bases at J, with 13 bases between. Here the CDR3 reads CASSPGGRRETQYF. The CDR3 DNA sequence: TGCGCCAGCAGCCCTGGGGGGAGGCGAGAGACCCAGTACTTC.

The chain links TRBV14 to TRBJ2-3; D gene uncertain. There are 16 residues in the CDR3. CDR1 SGHDN and CDR2 FVKESK come from the germline V gene. Trimming took 10 bases from V and 2 from J, leaving 22 bases between them. DNA of the CDR3: TGTGCCACCACCTTCAGGCTTTCCGTCTACACAGATACGCAGTATTTT. It encodes CATTFRLSVYTDTQYF.

This clonotype occurred many times. The CDR3: CASSGRDSYEQYF. DNA of the CDR3: TGTGCCAGCAGCGGACGGGACAGCTACGAGCAGTACTTC. The chain is built from TRBV11-3 and TRBJ2-7, with 7 bases aligning to TRBD1. The germline CDR1 and CDR2 sequences are SGHNT and YENEEA. The V and J ends lost 5 bases and 3 bases, in that order; junction bases with no gene match: 4. This CDR3 contains 13 residues.

The J gene is TRBJ1-6, the V gene TRBV7-9; TRBD1 matches at 7 bases. CDR1 SEHNR and CDR2 FQNEAQ come from the germline V gene (reference sequence). J lost 7 bases, V lost 5 bases, and 5 bases had no gene match. The CDR3 runs 14 residues. This CDR3 is CASSGGQMNSPLHF. The CDR3 nucleotides are TGTGCCAGCAGCGGGGGACAGATGAATTCACCCCTCCACTTT.

This chain links TRBV20-1 with TRBJ1-5; D uncertain. Trimming cost V 1 base and J 4 bases, with 11 bases left between them. CDR3 length: 14 residues. The V gene's germline CDR1 is DFQATT and CDR2 SNEGSKA (reference sequence). CDR3 nucleotides: TGCAGTGCTAGAGGAGGTAGTGAGAATCAGCCCCAGCATTTT. Protein sequence: CSARGGSENQPQHF.

In the case of this clonotype: Possible read error: a much larger clone is one base away. The chain is built from TRBV7-2 and TRBJ1-2; D not certain. The CDR3 has 16 amino acids. Germline-derived CDR1 and CDR2 are SGHTA and FQGNSA. CDR3 coding DNA: TGTGCCAGCGGCTTAGCTTATTCGGTGGCGAGATTAAGCTACACCTTC. It encodes CASGLAYSVARLSYTF.

This clonotype was detected a few times. This chain joins TRBV3-1 and TRBJ1-2; tentatively, D is TRBD1 (5 bases). This CDR3 has 14 amino acids. Looked up from germline, CDR1 is LGHDT and CDR2 is YNNKEL (reference sequence). V dropped 2 bases and J dropped 4 bases, with 11 bases sitting between them. The CDR3 loop reads CASSQYGTGYGYTF. Written as DNA, the CDR3 is TGTGCCAGCAGCCAATACGGGACCGGCTATGGCTACACCTTC. Looking up the rest from reference TRBV3-1 and TRBJ1-2 gives the full variable domain: DTAVSQTPKYLVTQMGNDKSIKCEQNLGHDTMYWYKQDSKKFLKIMFSYNNKELIINETVPNRFSPKSPDKAHLNLHINSLELGDSAVYFCASSQYGTGYGYTFGSGTRLTVV.